In its sample, the clone carrying this T cell receptor (beta chain) was seen a few times. The data were obtained in a study of T-cell reconstitution after alpha-beta-depleted transplantation in children. With 0 bases removed from V and 4 bases from J, the gap between germline ends came to 16 bases. CDR3 length: 16 amino acids. Germline V gene data show CDR1 as SGHTA and CDR2 as FQGNSA. Construction of the TCRbeta library involved unique molecular identifiers. TCRdb re-derived calls from the PCR reads in MiXCR, one entry per CDR3 protein. The table lists fewer than 550,000 distinct CDR3 sequences, over 10% of them singletons.

The clonotype originates from a female patient aged 2-15 years who had a stem cell transplant for aplastic anemia, so the T cells may come from the graft donor. Sequencing used PBMCs, mostly from graft donor cells, obtained 180 days after TCRalphabeta/CD19-depleted stem cell transplant. The gene calls are TRBV7-2 and TRBJ2-7, with D possibly matching TRBD1 (5 bases). CDR3 sequence reads: CASSLAGGHGRYEQYF. CDR3 nucleotides: TGTGCCAGCAGCTTAGCCGGCGGACATGGCCGGTACGAGCAGTACTTC.